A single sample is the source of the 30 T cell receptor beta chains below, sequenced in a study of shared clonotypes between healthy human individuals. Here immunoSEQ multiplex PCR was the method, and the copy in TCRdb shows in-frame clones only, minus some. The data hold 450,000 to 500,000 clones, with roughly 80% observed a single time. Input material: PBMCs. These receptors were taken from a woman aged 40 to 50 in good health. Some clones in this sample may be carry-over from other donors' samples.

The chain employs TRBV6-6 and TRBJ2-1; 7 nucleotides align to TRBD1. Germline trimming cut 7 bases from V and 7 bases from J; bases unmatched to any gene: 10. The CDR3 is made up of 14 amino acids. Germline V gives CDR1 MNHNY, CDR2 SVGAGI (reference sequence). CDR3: CASTTLRQGNEQFF. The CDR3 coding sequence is TGTGCCAGCACAACACTGAGACAGGGAAATGAGCAGTTCTTC.

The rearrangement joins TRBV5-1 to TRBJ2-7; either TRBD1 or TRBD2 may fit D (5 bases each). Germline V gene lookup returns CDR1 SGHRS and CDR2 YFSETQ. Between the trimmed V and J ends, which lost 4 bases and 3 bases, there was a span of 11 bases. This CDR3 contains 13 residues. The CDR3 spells CASSGGRVYEQYF. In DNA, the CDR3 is TGCGCCAGCAGCGGGGGACGGGTCTACGAGCAGTACTTC.

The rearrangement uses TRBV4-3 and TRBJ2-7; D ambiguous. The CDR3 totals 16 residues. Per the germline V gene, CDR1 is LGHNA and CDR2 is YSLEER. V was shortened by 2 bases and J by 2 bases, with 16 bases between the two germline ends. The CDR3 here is CASSQTLSGSTYEQYF. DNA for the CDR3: TGCGCCAGCAGCCAAACTCTATCCGGCTCCACCTACGAGCAGTACTTC.

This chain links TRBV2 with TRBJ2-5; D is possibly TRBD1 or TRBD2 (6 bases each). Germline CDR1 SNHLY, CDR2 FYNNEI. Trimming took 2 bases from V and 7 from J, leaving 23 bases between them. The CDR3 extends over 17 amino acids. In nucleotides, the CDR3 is TGTGCCAGCAGTGAAAAGGGGGGTACCGTGTTAACGGCGACCCAGTACTTC. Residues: CASSEKGGTVLTATQYF.

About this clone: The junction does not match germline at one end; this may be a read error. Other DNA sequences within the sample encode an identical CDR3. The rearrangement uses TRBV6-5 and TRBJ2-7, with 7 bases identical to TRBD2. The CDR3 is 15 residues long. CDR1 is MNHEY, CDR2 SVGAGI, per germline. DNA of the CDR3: TGTGCCAGCAGTACACGGGAGGCGCCCCTCTACGAGCAGTACTTT. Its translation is CASSTREAPLYEQYF.

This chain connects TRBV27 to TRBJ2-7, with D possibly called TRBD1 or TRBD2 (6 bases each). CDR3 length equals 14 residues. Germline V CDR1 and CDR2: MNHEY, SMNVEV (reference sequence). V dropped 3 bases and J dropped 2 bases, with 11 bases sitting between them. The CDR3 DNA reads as TGTGCCAGCAGTTTGTGGGGGGCCACCTACGAGCAGTACTTC. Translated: CASSLWGATYEQYF.

Written as DNA, the CDR3 is TGTGCCAGCAGTCGTCCGGGACCACTAGGTTACGAGCAGTACTTC. The encoded protein is CASSRPGPLGYEQYF. The chain joins TRBV27 to TRBJ2-7, with D possibly being TRBD1 or TRBD2 (5 bases each). This CDR3 has 15 residues. V lost 5 bases to trimming and J lost 4 bases, with 18 bases between them. Germline CDR1 and CDR2: MNHEY and SMNVEV (reference sequence).

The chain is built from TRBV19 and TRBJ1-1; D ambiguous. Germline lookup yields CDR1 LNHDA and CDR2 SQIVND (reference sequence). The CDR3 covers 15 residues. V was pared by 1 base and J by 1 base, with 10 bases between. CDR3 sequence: CASSIVGQSNTEAFF. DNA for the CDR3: TGTGCCAGTAGTATAGTTGGGCAGTCGAACACTGAAGCTTTCTTT. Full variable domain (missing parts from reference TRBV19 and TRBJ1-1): DGGITQSPKYLFRKEGQNVTLSCEQNLNHDAMYWYRQDPGQGLRLIYYSQIVNDFQKGDIAEGYSVSREKKESFPLTVTSAQKNPTAFYLCASSIVGQSNTEAFFGQGTRLTVV.

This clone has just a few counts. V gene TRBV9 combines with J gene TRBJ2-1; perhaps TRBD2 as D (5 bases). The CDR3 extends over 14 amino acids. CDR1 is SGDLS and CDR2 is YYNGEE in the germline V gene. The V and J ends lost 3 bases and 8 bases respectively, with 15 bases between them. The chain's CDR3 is CASSARLFSDEQFF. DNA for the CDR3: TGTGCCAGCAGCGCACGATTGTTTAGCGATGAGCAGTTCTTC.

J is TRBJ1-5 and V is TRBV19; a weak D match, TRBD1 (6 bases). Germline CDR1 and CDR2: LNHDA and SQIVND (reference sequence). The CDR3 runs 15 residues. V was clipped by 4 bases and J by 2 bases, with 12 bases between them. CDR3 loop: CASSNRDTGNQPQHF. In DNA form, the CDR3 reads TGTGCCAGTAGTAACCGGGACACTGGCAATCAGCCCCAGCATTTT.

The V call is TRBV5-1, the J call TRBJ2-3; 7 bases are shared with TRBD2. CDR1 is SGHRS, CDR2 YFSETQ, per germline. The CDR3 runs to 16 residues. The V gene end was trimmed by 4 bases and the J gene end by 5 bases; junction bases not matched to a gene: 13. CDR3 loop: CASSMNPAGAVDTQYF. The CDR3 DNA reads TGCGCCAGCAGCATGAACCCCGCGGGAGCGGTAGATACGCAGTATTTT. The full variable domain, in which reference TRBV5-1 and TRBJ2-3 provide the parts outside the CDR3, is KAGVTQTPRYLIKTRGQQVTLSCSPISGHRSVSWYQQTPGQGLQFLFEYFSETQRNKGNFPGRFSGRQFSNSRSEMNVSTLELGDSALYLCASSMNPAGAVDTQYFGPGTRLTVL.

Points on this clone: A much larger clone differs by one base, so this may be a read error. This chain's CDR3 is CASGPDRPLAKNIQYF. DNA for the CDR3: TGTGCCAGCGGCCCGGACAGACCCCTAGCCAAAAACATTCAGTACTTC. The chain employs TRBV28 and TRBJ2-4; TRBD1 is a possible D gene (6 bases). CDR1 and CDR2 from the germline V gene are MDHEN and SYDVKM. This CDR3 spans 16 amino acids. V dropped 8 bases and J dropped 0 bases, with 17 bases sitting between them.

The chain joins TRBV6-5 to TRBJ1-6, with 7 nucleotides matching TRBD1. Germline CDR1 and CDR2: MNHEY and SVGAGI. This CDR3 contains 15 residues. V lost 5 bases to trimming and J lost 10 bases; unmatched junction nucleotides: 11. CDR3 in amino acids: CASSQLTGRRSPLHF. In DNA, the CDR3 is TGTGCCAGCAGTCAATTGACAGGGCGACGATCACCCCTCCACTTT.

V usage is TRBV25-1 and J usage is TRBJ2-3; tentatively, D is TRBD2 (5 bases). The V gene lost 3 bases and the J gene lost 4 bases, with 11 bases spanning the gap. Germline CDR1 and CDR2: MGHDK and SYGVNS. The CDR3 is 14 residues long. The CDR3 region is CASSDDRAADTQYF. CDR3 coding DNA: TGTGCCAGCAGTGACGACCGAGCGGCAGATACGCAGTATTTT.

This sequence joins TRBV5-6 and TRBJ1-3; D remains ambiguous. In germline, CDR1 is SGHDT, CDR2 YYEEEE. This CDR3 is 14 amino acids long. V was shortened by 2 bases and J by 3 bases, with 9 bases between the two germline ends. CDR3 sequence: CASSFSGFGNTIYF. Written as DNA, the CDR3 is TGTGCCAGCAGCTTTTCGGGGTTTGGAAACACCATATATTTT.

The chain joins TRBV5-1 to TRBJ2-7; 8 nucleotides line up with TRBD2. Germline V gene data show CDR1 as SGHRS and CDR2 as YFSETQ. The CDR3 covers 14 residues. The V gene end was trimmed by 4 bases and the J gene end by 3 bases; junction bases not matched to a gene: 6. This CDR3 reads CASSDPGGNYEQYF. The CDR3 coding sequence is TGCGCCAGCAGCGACCCGGGGGGGAACTACGAGCAGTACTTC.

The CDR3 sequence: CASSRQGYEQFF. DNA of the CDR3: TGTGCCAGCAGCCGACAGGGGTATGAGCAGTTCTTC. This chain links TRBV5-5 with TRBJ2-1; 8 bases match TRBD1. The J segment lost 8 bases and the V segment lost 4 bases, leaving 2 bases of the junction unmatched. This CDR3 has 12 amino acids. Germline lookup yields CDR1 SGHKS and CDR2 YYEKEE (reference sequence).

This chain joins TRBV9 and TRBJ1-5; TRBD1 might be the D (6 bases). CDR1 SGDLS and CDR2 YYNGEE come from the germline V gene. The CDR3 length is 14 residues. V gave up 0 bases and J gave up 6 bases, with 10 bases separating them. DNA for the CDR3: TGTGCCAGCAGCGTAGCACAGGGAGGTCAGCCCCAGCATTTT. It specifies CASSVAQGGQPQHF.

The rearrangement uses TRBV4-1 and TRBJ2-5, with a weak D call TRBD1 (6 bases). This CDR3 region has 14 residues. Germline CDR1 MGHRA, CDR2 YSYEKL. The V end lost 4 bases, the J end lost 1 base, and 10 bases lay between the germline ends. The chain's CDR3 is CASSLRTVQETQYF. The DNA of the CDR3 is TGCGCCAGCAGCCTTCGGACAGTCCAAGAGACCCAGTACTTC.

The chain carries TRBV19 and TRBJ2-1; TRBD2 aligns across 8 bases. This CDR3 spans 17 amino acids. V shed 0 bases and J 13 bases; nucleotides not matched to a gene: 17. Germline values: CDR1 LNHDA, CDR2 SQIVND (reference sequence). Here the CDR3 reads CASSIDHSGTPYREQFF. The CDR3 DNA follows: TGTGCCAGTAGTATAGATCATAGCGGGACTCCCTATCGGGAACAGTTCTTC.

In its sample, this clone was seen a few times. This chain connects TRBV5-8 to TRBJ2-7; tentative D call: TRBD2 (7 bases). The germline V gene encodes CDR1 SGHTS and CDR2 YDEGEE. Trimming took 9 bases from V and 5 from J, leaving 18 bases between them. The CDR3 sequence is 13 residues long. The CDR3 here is CANGLGGSDEQYF. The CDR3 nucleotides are TGTGCCAATGGACTAGGGGGGAGTGACGAGCAGTACTTC.

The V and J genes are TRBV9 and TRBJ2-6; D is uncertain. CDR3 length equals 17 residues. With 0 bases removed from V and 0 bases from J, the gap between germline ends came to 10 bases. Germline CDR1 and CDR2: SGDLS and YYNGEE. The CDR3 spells CASSVVGPLSGANVLTF. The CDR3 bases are TGTGCCAGCAGCGTAGTCGGGCCACTCTCTGGGGCCAACGTCCTGACTTTC.

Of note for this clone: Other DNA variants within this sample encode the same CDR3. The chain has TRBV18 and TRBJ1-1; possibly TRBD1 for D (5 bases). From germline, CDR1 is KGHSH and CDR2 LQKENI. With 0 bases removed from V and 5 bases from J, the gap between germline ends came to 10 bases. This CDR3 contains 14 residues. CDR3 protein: CASSPPRAGTEAFF. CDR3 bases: TGTGCCAGCTCACCACCGCGGGCAGGGACTGAAGCTTTCTTT.

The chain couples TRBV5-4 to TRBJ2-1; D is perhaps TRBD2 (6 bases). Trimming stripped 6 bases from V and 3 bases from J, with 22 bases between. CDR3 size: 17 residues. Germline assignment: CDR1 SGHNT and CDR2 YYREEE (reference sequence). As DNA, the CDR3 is TGTGCCAGCACCGGGGCCCAGGGAGGACCAATCTACAATGAGCAGTTCTTC. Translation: CASTGAQGGPIYNEQFF.

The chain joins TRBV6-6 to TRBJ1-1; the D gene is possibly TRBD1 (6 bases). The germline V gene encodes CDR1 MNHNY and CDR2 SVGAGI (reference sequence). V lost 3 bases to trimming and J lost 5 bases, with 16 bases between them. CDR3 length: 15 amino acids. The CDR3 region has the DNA TGTGCCAGCAGTTATCCCACGGACAGAGGGACTGAAGCTTTCTTT. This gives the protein CASSYPTDRGTEAFF.

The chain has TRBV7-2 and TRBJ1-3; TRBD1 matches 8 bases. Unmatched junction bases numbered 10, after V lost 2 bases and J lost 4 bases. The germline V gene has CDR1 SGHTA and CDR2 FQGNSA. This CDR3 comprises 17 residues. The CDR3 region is CASSLTGGPSTGNTIYF. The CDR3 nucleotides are TGTGCCAGCAGCTTAACAGGGGGGCCTAGCACGGGAAACACCATATATTTT.

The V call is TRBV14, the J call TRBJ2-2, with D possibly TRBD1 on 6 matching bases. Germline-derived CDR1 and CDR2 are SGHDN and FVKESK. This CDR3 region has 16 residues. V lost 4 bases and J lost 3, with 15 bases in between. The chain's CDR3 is CASSPPTGPDTGELFF. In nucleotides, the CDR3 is TGTGCCAGCAGCCCCCCGACAGGCCCTGACACCGGGGAGCTGTTTTTT.

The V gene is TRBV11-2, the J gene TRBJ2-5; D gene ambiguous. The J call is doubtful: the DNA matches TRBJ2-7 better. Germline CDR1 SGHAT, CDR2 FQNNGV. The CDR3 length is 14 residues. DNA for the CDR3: TGTGCCAGCAGTCAAACCCCCCCCTACTACGAGCAGTACTTC. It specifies CASSQTPPYYEQYF.

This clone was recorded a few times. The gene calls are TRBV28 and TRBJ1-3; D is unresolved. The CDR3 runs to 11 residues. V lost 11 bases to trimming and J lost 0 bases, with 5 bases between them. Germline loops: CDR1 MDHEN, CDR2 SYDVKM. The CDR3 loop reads CAGRSGNTIYF. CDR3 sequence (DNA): TGTGCCGGACGCTCTGGAAACACCATATATTTT.

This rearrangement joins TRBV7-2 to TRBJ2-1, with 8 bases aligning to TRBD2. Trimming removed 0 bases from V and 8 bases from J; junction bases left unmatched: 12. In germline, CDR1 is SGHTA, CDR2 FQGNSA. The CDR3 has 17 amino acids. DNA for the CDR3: TGTGCCAGCAGCTTAGCCCCGCCTTTGAGCGGGAGTGATGAGCAGTTCTTC. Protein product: CASSLAPPLSGSDEQFF.